The 15 T cell receptor beta chains in this list originate from one sample, sequenced in a study of T cell clones after liver transplantation. Sequenced by immunoSEQ multiplex PCR; TCRdb stores in-frame clones only, minus some. The sample consists of about 21,000 clones, over 85% of them appearing once. Source: CD8+ T cells from blood, taken about 25 months after liver transplant. The receptors here all came from a human patient who received a liver transplant. Some T cells may arise from the graft donor.

This chain connects TRBV5-1 to TRBJ1-2; TRBD1 matches 9 bases. Germline V CDR1 and CDR2: SGHRS, YFSETQ. The length of the CDR3 is 19 residues. V shed 0 bases, J shed 3 bases, and the junction held 15 bases outside the gene matches. The CDR3 DNA sequence: TGCGCCAGCAGCTTGGACCGGGGGACAGGGAGATTCGTAGACTATGGCTACACCTTC. Translated: CASSLDRGTGRFVDYGYTF.

This rearrangement joins TRBV30 to TRBJ2-1; D could derive from TRBD1 or TRBD2 (5 bases each). Per germline, CDR1 GTSNPN and CDR2 SVGIG (reference sequence). The V and J ends lost 4 bases and 9 bases respectively, with 10 bases between them. This CDR3 is 11 amino acids long. The CDR3 DNA reads as TGTGCCTGGACTTCCGGGGCTGAGCAGTTCTTC. Its protein product is CAWTSGAEQFF.

This clone came up once. The chain has TRBV10-3 and TRBJ1-3; D is unresolved. Trimming left V 6 bases short and J 0 bases short, with 9 bases between. This CDR3 region has 14 residues. Per the germline V gene, CDR1 is ENHRY and CDR2 is SYGVKD. The CDR3 loop is CAIRLGDSGNTIYF. CDR3 DNA: TGTGCCATCAGGCTCGGGGACTCTGGAAACACCATATATTTT.

This clone has only one observation. The chain joins TRBV2 to TRBJ1-1; TRBD1 agrees at 7 bases. The CDR3 is made up of 15 amino acids. Unmatched junction bases numbered 6, after V lost 0 bases and J lost 5 bases. In germline, CDR1 is SNHLY, CDR2 FYNNEI. CDR3 amino acids: CASSEALGGETEAFF. The CDR3 DNA sequence: TGTGCCAGCAGTGAAGCGCTAGGGGGCGAGACTGAAGCTTTCTTT. The whole variable domain, remainder taken from reference TRBV2 and TRBJ1-1, is EPEVTQTPSHQVTQMGQEVILRCVPISNHLYFYWYRQILGQKVEFLVSFYNNEISEKSEIFDDQFSVERPDGSNFTLKIRSTKLEDSAMYFCASSEALGGETEAFFGQGTRLTVV.

The chain employs TRBV2 and TRBJ2-7, with 8 bases lining up with TRBD1. This CDR3 spans 15 amino acids. J lost 2 bases, V lost 4 bases, and 7 bases had no gene match. Germline CDR1 SNHLY, CDR2 FYNNEI. In DNA, the CDR3 is TGTGCCAGCAGTGCCGGGGACAGGCGTCCCTACGAGCAGTACTTC. This encodes CASSAGDRRPYEQYF.

The chain has TRBV30 and TRBJ2-3; a weak D match, TRBD1 (6 bases). Germline V gene data show CDR1 as GTSNPN and CDR2 as SVGIG (reference sequence). The CDR3 sequence is 16 residues long. Between the trimmed V and J ends, which lost 3 bases and 3 bases, there was a span of 19 bases. The DNA for the CDR3 is TGTGCCTGGAGCCATTTGGGGGCGCCTCGAACAGATACGCAGTATTTT. As protein: CAWSHLGAPRTDTQYF.

J is TRBJ2-7 and V is TRBV7-6, with 10 bases lining up with TRBD2. The CDR3 is 20 residues long. Germline V gene sequence: CDR1 SGHVS, CDR2 FNYEAQ. V trimming: 2 bases; J trimming: 0 bases; junction bases outside the gene matches: 16. CDR3 region: CASSLYFGLAEEGSSYEQYF. DNA of the CDR3: TGTGCCAGCAGCTTATACTTCGGACTAGCGGAAGAGGGAAGCTCCTACGAGCAGTACTTC.

This sequence joins TRBV5-5 and TRBJ2-7; either TRBD1 or TRBD2 may fit D (5 bases each). Germline V lookup: CDR1 SGHKS, CDR2 YYEKEE (reference sequence). CDR3 length: 14 amino acids. V was cut by 3 bases and J by 3 bases, with 13 bases left in between. CDR3 sequence reads: CASSSGWDLYEQYF. CDR3 coding DNA: TGTGCCAGCAGCTCCGGATGGGACCTCTACGAGCAGTACTTC. Together with reference TRBV5-5 and TRBJ2-7, the CDR3 gives the full variable domain: DAGVTQSPTHLIKTRGQQVTLRCSPISGHKSVSWYQQVLGQGPQFIFQYYEKEERGRGNFPDRFSARQFPNYSSELNVNALLLGDSALYLCASSSGWDLYEQYFGPGTRLTVT.

The chain has TRBV15 and TRBJ1-2, with TRBD1 identical over 9 bases. The CDR3 is made up of 16 amino acids. Germline-derived CDR1 and CDR2 are LNHNV and YYDKDF (reference sequence). Unmatched junction bases numbered 11, after V lost 5 bases and J lost 4 bases. The CDR3 loop reads CATSPHGDRAFYGYTF. Here the CDR3 DNA reads TGTGCCACCAGCCCCCACGGGGACAGGGCCTTCTATGGCTACACCTTC.

Notes on this clone: An end of the junction does not agree with germline; a read error may underlie this. V gene TRBV9 combines with J gene TRBJ1-1; no clear D gene. The CDR3 covers 11 residues. The germline gives CDR1 SGDLS, CDR2 YYNGEE. CDR3 amino acids: CASTGAEGSEF. The DNA for the CDR3 is TGTGCCAGCACCGGAGCCGAAGGTTCCGAGTTT.

The CDR3 here is CASSPDRFSNQPQHF. The CDR3 DNA is TGTGCCAGCTCACCGGACAGGTTTAGCAATCAGCCCCAGCATTTT. V gene TRBV18 combines with J gene TRBJ1-5, with 7 bases identical to TRBD1. CDR1 KGHSH and CDR2 LQKENI come from the germline V gene. The CDR3 has 15 amino acids. V trimming: 3 bases; J trimming: 0 bases; junction bases outside the gene matches: 2.

The chain joins TRBV6-5 to TRBJ2-1; 8 bases are a match to TRBD2. The junction had 2 bases not matched to a gene; V was cut back by 0 bases and J by 1 base. This CDR3 comprises 16 residues. The germline V gene encodes CDR1 MNHEY and CDR2 SVGAGI. CDR3 sequence reads: CASSYSTGGSYNEQFF. CDR3 bases: TGTGCCAGCAGTTACTCGACGGGAGGGTCCTACAATGAGCAGTTCTTC.

This rearrangement joins TRBV6-5 to TRBJ2-7; D is unclear. This CDR3 spans 13 amino acids. The germline V gene has CDR1 MNHEY and CDR2 SVGAGI. With 2 bases removed from V and 0 bases from J, the gap between germline ends came to 5 bases. The CDR3: CASSYGLSYEQYF. In DNA, the CDR3 is TGTGCCAGCAGTTACGGCCTCTCCTACGAGCAGTACTTC.

The rearrangement links TRBV4-1 to TRBJ2-5, with 9 bases matching TRBD2. CDR1 MGHRA and CDR2 YSYEKL come from the germline V gene. The CDR3 has 16 amino acids. V lost 2 bases and J lost 1; bases outside the gene matches: 5. CDR3 in amino acids: CASSQRLAGLQETQYF. CDR3 in DNA: TGCGCCAGCAGCCAACGGCTAGCGGGACTCCAAGAGACCCAGTACTTC.

The chain recombines TRBV9 with TRBJ1-1; no clear D gene. The CDR3 runs 16 residues. Germline V lookup: CDR1 SGDLS, CDR2 YYNGEE. The V and J ends lost 0 bases and 0 bases respectively, with 12 bases between them. CDR3 sequence: CASSVGSVGLNTEAFF. The CDR3 DNA sequence: TGTGCCAGCAGCGTAGGCTCGGTGGGGTTGAACACTGAAGCTTTCTTT.